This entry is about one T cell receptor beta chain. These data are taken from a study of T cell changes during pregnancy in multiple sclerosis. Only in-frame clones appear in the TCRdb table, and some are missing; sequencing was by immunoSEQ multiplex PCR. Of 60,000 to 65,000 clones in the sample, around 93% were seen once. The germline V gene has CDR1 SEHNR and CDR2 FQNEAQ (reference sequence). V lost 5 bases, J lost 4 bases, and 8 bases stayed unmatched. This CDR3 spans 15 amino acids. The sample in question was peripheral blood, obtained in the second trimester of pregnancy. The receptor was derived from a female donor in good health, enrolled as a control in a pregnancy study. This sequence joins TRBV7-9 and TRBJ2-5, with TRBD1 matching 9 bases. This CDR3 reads CASSLTGGRGETQYF. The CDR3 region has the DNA TGTGCCAGCAGCCTTACAGGGGGCCGGGGAGAGACCCAGTACTTC.